These T cell receptor beta chains were read from a single sample in a study of cytomegalovirus exposure and HLA in healthy donors. The table came from immunoSEQ multiplex PCR; TCRdb's copy has only in-frame clones and leaves some out. This sample yields approximately 190,000 clones, of which approximately 79% are seen a single time; approximately 6.3% belongs to the top ten. The sample was PBMCs. The receptors stem from a man in his forties in good health and CMV-seropositive. Both conserved end residues are part of each CDR3. Fields, in order: V gene, J gene, clone size, D gene, CDR3 DNA, CDR3 protein. D genes are given only for firm matches. Not all rows give a size; the values are once, few, many and, for expanded clones, a class.

>TRBV19|TRBJ2-2|-|-
TGTGCCAGTAGTGACGGGGGGCTCAACACCGGGGAGCTGTTTTTT
CASSDGGLNTGELFF
>TRBV30|TRBJ2-3|-|-
TGTGCCTGGAGTTCGGTTTCAGATACGCAGTATTTT
CAWSSVSDTQYF
>TRBV25-1|TRBJ1-2|-|-
TGTGCCAGCAGTGACCGGAACTATGGCTACACCTTC
CASSDRNYGYTF
>TRBV2|TRBJ1-1|few|-
TGTGCCAGCAGGGACAGCGGGATATCGGCTGAAGCTTTCTTT
CASRDSGISAEAFF
>TRBV7-3|TRBJ1-2|-|-
TGTGCCAGCAGCTTAGGAGGGGCCCAAAAGACCTTC
CASSLGGAQKTF
>TRBV10-3|TRBJ2-3|-|TRBD2
TGTGCCATCAGCGGGGGGGCAGGCTTGAGGACAGATACGCAGTATTTT
CAISGGAGLRTDTQYF
>TRBV4-3|TRBJ2-2|-|TRBD2
TGCGCCAGCAGCTTCGGGACTAGTGCGAACACCGGGGAGCTGTTTTTT
CASSFGTSANTGELFF
>TRBV6-5|TRBJ1-5|few|TRBD1
TGTGCCAGCAGTTTCCCCGGACAGGGCAATCAGCCCCAGCATTTT
CASSFPGQGNQPQHF
>TRBV19|TRBJ2-5|-|-
TGTGCCAGTAGTCCTGACAGAGAAGAGACCCAGTACTTC
CASSPDREETQYF
>TRBV5-1|TRBJ1-1|-|TRBD1
TGCGCCAGCAGCCCCGGGACAGGGGTTCGGGACACTGAAGCTTTCTTT
CASSPGTGVRDTEAFF
>TRBV12-5|TRBJ2-3|-|TRBD2
TGTGCTAGTGGGGGACTAGCTGCAGATACGCAGTATTTT
CASGGLAADTQYF
>TRBV5-1|TRBJ1-3|-|-
TGCGCCAGCAGCTTGGATCCGGCAGCGGACACCATATATTTT
CASSLDPAADTIYF
>TRBV2|TRBJ2-3|-|TRBD2
TGTGCCAGCAGTGAACCTAGCGGGGGTGCAGATACGCAGTATTTT
CASSEPSGGADTQYF
>TRBV6-1|TRBJ2-7|-|-
TGTGCCAGCAGTGGTAGAGGCAGCTCCTACGAGCAGTACTTC
CASSGRGSSYEQYF
>TRBV7-6|TRBJ2-2|-|TRBD2
TGTGCCAGCAGCTTGCGGGGGGCCAGCGGGGAGCTGTTTTTT
CASSLRGASGELFF
>TRBV19|TRBJ1-6|once|-
TGTGCCAGTAGTATAGGGACAGTGGGTCGTTCACCCCTCCACTTT
CASSIGTVGRSPLHF
>TRBV7-9|TRBJ2-6|-|-
TGTGCCAGCAGCTTCCGACGGAGCTCTGGGGCCAACGTCCTGACTTTC
CASSFRRSSGANVLTF
>TRBV19|TRBJ1-1|-|-
TGTGCCAGTAGTATAGTCTCGGGGAACACTGAAGCTTTCTTT
CASSIVSGNTEAFF